This T cell receptor (beta chain) stems from a study of patients and donors after allogeneic stem cell transplantation. TCRdb ran MiXCR on the RT-PCR reads and lists one entry per CDR3 protein. The table includes about a million distinct CDR3 sequences, 18% detected once. The CDR3 covers 15 residues. With 1 base clipped from V and 3 bases from J, the junction kept 6 bases outside the gene matches. Looked up from germline, CDR1 is DFQATT and CDR2 is SNEGSKA (reference sequence). J is TRBJ1-2 and V is TRBV20-1, with TRBD1 identical over 9 bases. Sequencing was performed on blood, either unsorted or a sorted T cell fraction (not recorded which). The sequence was collected from a human donor who was either an allogeneic HSCT recipient or a stem cell or donor lymphocyte infusion donor (not recorded which). It is not recorded whose cells these are; they may come from a transplant donor. The chain's CDR3 is CSARVWTGEDYGYTF. DNA of the CDR3: TGCAGTGCTAGAGTCTGGACAGGGGAAGACTATGGCTACACCTTC.